This TCR beta chain was identified in a study of T-cell reconstitution after alpha-beta-depleted transplantation in children. General study points: Recipient T cells and thymic progenitors that survived gave rise to the high TCRbeta diversity observed at day 60 in some patients.

This clonotype appeared many times. Its antigen is not identified. The V gene end was trimmed by 4 bases and the J gene end by 8 bases; junction bases not matched to a gene: 8. Per the germline V gene, CDR1 is DFQATT and CDR2 is SNEGSKA (reference sequence). This CDR3 comprises 13 residues. Unique molecular identifiers tagged the TCRbeta library. MiXCR, applied by TCRdb to the PCR reads, yields one record per CDR3 protein. The sample has hundreds of thousands of distinct CDR3 sequences; approximately 14% are singletons. This specimen consisted of PBMCs, obtained before TCRalphabeta/CD19-depleted stem cell transplant. The receptor's source is a girl aged 2-9 years with congenital amegakaryocytic thrombocytopenia, due to receive a stem cell transplant. V gene TRBV20-1 combines with J gene TRBJ2-4; TRBD1 aligns across 7 bases. This CDR3 reads CSATDRSRDIQYF. CDR3 DNA sequence: TGCAGTGCTACGGACAGGAGTCGGGACATTCAGTACTTC.